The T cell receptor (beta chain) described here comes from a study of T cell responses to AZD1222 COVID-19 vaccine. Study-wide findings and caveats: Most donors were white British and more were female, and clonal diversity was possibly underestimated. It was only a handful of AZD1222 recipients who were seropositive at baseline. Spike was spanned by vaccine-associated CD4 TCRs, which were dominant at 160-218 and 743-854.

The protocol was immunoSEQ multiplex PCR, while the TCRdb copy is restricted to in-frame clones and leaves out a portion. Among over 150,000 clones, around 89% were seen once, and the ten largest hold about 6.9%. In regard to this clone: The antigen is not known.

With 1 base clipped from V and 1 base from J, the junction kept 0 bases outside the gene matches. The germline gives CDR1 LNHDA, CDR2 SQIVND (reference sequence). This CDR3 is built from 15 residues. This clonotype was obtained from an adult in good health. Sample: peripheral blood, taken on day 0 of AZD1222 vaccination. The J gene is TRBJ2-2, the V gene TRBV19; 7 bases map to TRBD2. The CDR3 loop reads CASSIAGGNTGELFF. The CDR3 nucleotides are TGTGCCAGTAGTATAGCGGGGGGGAACACCGGGGAGCTGTTTTTT.